This TCR beta chain was documented in a study of cytomegalovirus exposure and HLA in healthy donors (dated by TCRdb to about 2017). For context, the study as a whole: An earlier analysis of around 600 of the donors reported 276 Gb of sequence data and some 120 million unique TCR beta sequences from 190 million or so T cells. An early release covering some 640 HLA-typed donors comprised about 310 gigabases of sequencing data and around 85 million unique TCR sequences. Among the roughly 380 genotyped donors, more than 70% belonged to the genetic ancestry cluster associated with self-reported Caucasian donors. The study was designed to test whether signatures of past pathogen exposure could be identified by cataloging public T cell receptors. The study used immunosequencing to profile the T cell repertoires of around 600 subjects and linked those repertoires to cytomegalovirus serostatus. In addition to the first cohort of roughly 670 subjects, a separate validation cohort of 120 different subjects was used. The study combined high-throughput TCR immunosequencing, statistical association of individual TCRs with disease status, and machine learning to predict cytomegalovirus infection status. A later analysis re-examined previously published TCR beta repertoires from more than 550 donors and added high-resolution HLA genotyping to investigate patterns of TCR occurrence. Rather than drawing on any new phenotypic data, the later analysis identified candidate immune exposures from TCR beta sequences and the way those sequences occurred across donors. In an earlier analysis of 587 of the donors, high-throughput TCR beta sequencing was used to judge whether each TCR beta V gene segment behaved as functional or pseudogenic. Alongside the repertoire data, information on donor age, sex, ethnicity and CMV serostatus was compiled. Genome-wide SNP genotypes for about three fifths of the roughly 670 donors were used in a later genetic analysis, which treated that subset as a discovery cohort. All discovery cohort repertoires had been generated using a single sequencing platform. HLA typing included class I and class II loci at four-digit resolution. The number of donors typed differed by locus, with roughly 629-640 for A, B, C, DRB1 and DQB1, about 500 for DQA1, over 600 for DPA1, and roughly 450 for DPB1. Four or five DR-DQ haplotypes were treated as single units for association and clustering because of strong linkage in the cohort. Across around 400 genotyped donors of the cohort, an average of approximately 200,000 unique TCR beta nucleotide sequences per donor were sequenced, and roughly 20% of those sequences were non-productive. Points the paper makes about the study in general: Because the 87-base-pair reads could not distinguish some IMGT-functional V segments, including TRBV6-2 and TRBV6-3, those segments were excluded. Compared with equally common non-associated chains, HLA-associated TCR beta chains in a later analysis were more clonally expanded and had lower generation probabilities. In both the original and validation cohorts, the classifier was reported to diagnose cytomegalovirus status with high specificity and sensitivity. The only immune exposure information available for the cohort was CMV serostatus. In an earlier analysis of about 540 of the donors, most TCR beta V segments were observed in productive rearrangements about 90% or about 30% of the time, broadly matching IMGT annotations. Because HLA typing was missing for some donors at each locus, association tests included only the typed subset. In a later genetic analysis, fewer N-insertions in productive TCRs were reported among donors in an Asian-associated ancestry cluster than the roughly 640-donor mean. A later analysis associated about 17,000 TCR beta sequences with specific HLA alleles at a false discovery rate of 0.05. Several of the top co-occurrence clusters appeared to be linked to parvovirus B19, influenza, CMV and Epstein-Barr virus, according to a later analysis. A cluster of highly shared sequence variants was judged likely to be a technical artifact of the sequencing pipeline. The earlier analysis of some 560 of the donors excluded approximately 17 rarely observed V segments, including chromosome 9 orphons, because counts were too low. The study listed 164 TCR beta chains as associated with cytomegalovirus. Correlated functional status among segregating V segments might be attributable to linkage disequilibrium, but an unknown experimental factor could not be ruled out. A later analysis found that TCR association rates varied across HLA loci, with DRB1 alleles showing the most associated TCRs and HLA-C alleles the fewest. In vitro tests confirmed that a few of the cytomegalovirus-associated TCR beta chains recognize cytomegalovirus antigens. The authors suggested that the approach could potentially be generalized to other disease states and immunological phenotypes. Most TCR sequences were seen in very few donors, while some public TCRs were found in many individuals. When HLA alleles, especially DR and DQ, strongly co-occurred, attributing TCR associations to individual alleles was difficult. A further reported finding was that TCR beta sequences accurately predicted the HLA-A and HLA-B alleles for most subjects in the first cohort. Only TCR beta chains were sequenced in this cohort, and the absence of alpha or paired-chain data limited detectable features. In a later analysis, most CMV-associated TCR beta chains were found to appear HLA-restricted, with HLA associations seemingly driven largely by CMV exposure. Presence/absence analyses assumed roughly uniform sequencing depth across donors, an assumption that may not hold. A later genetic analysis associated a missense DCLRE1C variant with V-gene and J-gene trimming of TCR beta chains, and an independent cohort replicated the association.

CDR3 length: 14 amino acids, cysteine to phenylalanine. Just CDR3 DNA is preserved here, 42 bases in frame from base 1. Looking up the germline V gene yields CDR1 SNHLY and CDR2 FYNNEI. V sheds 6 bases and J sheds 3 bases, leaving 11 bases between their ends. About this clone: The antigen this receptor binds is unknown. Base quality data are lacking; no much larger clone is found one base away.

Library preparation employed the immunoSEQ multiplex PCR assay. The multiplex PCR relied on a mix of 60 forward primers for TCR Vbeta segments and 13 reverse primers for TCR Jbeta segments. The CDR3 region of rearranged TCR beta genes was amplified from genomic DNA with a multiplex PCR assay. On the Illumina HiSeq System, the amplified TCR beta libraries were sequenced as 87-base-pair reads. As for the original processing: A later analysis counted 65 million to 90 million unique TCR beta chains across the 700 or so repertoires, and around 9.9 million of these chains were shared by at least two donors. A nearest-neighbor algorithm error-corrected the raw reads and collapsed the reads into unique sequences, merging closely related sequences to remove PCR and sequencing errors. V, D and J gene segments were assigned by aligning CDR3 sequences to IMGT reference sequences. Each retained sequence needed at least a six-nucleotide match to both a V gene segment and a J gene segment. Rearrangements were called productive when the CDR3 lacked stop codons and stayed in frame with V and J; all others were non-productive. CDR3 was defined according to IMGT convention as the region running from the second conserved V-encoded cysteine to the conserved J-encoded phenylalanine. In an earlier analysis of roughly 610 of the donors, sequences lacking an unambiguous match to a single V gene segment were excluded. In an earlier analysis of a few hundred of the donors, V segments were called functional above 56.7% productive rearrangements and were called segregating when the between-donor standard deviation exceeded 5%. To diagnose cytomegalovirus status from the catalog of TCR beta chain sequences, a statistical classification framework was built. In a later analysis, TCR nucleotide sequences were compared against IMGT/GENE-DB human TR gene sequences so that V and J genes could be assigned. In a later analysis, CDR3 sequences and most-parsimonious VDJ recombination scenarios were assigned using the TCRdist pipeline. A later analysis defined each TCR beta chain by its CDR3 amino acid sequence plus V-gene family, and excluded reads lacking a unique V-gene family. A later analysis removed several hundred highly shared, low-generation-probability nucleotide sequences to deal with suspected cross-contamination and a sequencing artifact. In a later analysis, a clonal expansion index for each public chain was calculated from normalized within-repertoire ranks of inferred template counts. A later analysis computed generation probabilities with a VDJ recombination model fitted to out-of-frame rearrangements, and checked the results against IGoR. In a later analysis, TCR-TCR, TCR-HLA and TCR-CMV co-occurrence was scored with hypergeometric tests, and a repertoire-size bias correction was applied to TCR pairs. False discovery rates were estimated in a later analysis by permuting HLA or CMV assignments 20 times. A later analysis grouped co-occurring TCRs with DBSCAN, adding TCRdist sequence similarity when clustering within HLA-allele-positive subsets. Co-occurrence clustering excluded repertoires with fewer than 30,000 or more than 120,000 public chains, plus five with anomalous nucleotide sharing. Drawn from immuneACCESS, this table holds only the in-frame rearrangements with V and J called that TCRdb kept. Clones are partly lost; checked studies trace under half to an unresolved V gene and leave the rest unexplained. The V and J calls and clone size are taken from that table; D and trimming were inferred from the DNA. This sample lists over 150,000 clones; about two thirds were detected once. Under 3.5% of the sample lies in the top ten.

The cohort comprised 710 or so healthy bone marrow donors. At the time of sampling, all cohort members were nominally healthy, though unrecorded immune exposures were likely present. The donor tested CMV seronegative, placing the donor among the 350 or so seronegative members of the cohort. Every donor gave a peripheral blood sample, and the peripheral blood mononuclear cells from that sample were used for TCR beta sequencing. Genomic DNA was extracted from the blood cell samples with the Qiagen DNeasy Blood Extraction Kit. Sequencing was carried out using PBMCs. This chain joins TRBV2 to TRBJ1-4; the D segment cannot be called with confidence. The source is a young woman in good health and CMV-seronegative. CDR3 protein: CASSPGHPNEKLFF. The DNA sequence is TGTGCCAGCAGCCCGGGTCATCCTAATGAAAAACTGTTTTTT.